This TCR beta chain stems from a study of Graves' ophthalmopathy and Graves' hyperthyroidism. General study findings and limits: As the model predicted ophthalmopathy progression, it achieved a sensitivity of around 70% and a specificity of 72.22%.

This clonotype was counted many times. Its antigen is currently unknown. Trimming removed 1 base at V and 7 bases at J, with 16 bases between. This CDR3 contains 15 residues. CDR1 is KGHDR, CDR2 SFDVKD, per germline. The authors amplified TCR beta CDR3 regions from RNA transcripts. HTBI primers primed a first-round RT-PCR, and a second-round multiplex PCR followed. One entry per CDR3 protein results from TCRdb running MiXCR on the multiplex PCR reads. The table shows around 400,000 distinct CDR3 sequences, with about a sixth occurring only once. This receptor was identified in a woman in her late teens or twenties with Graves' ophthalmopathy. The chain is built from TRBV24-1 and TRBJ2-7, with D possibly called TRBD1 or TRBD2 (5 bases each). The sequenced sample consisted of peripheral blood. The CDR3 protein is CATSDFRDLRGEQYF. The CDR3 bases are TGTGCCACCAGTGATTTTCGGGACCTTCGAGGGGAGCAGTACTTC.